The entry that follows covers one TCR beta chain sequence. What it recognizes is unknown. The V end was cut by 2 bases, the J end by 0 bases, with 11 bases between. CDR1 is KGHSH, CDR2 LQKENI, per germline. The CDR3 extends over 15 amino acids. Sequencing targeted expressed TCRB transcripts, as all isolated RNA had been reverse transcribed. TCRdb keeps only in-frame clones here, not all; method: immunoSEQ multiplex PCR. The sample consists of under 50,000 clones, roughly 68% of them appearing once. This record belongs to a study of beta chain features in type 1 diabetes. Study results and limitations: A moderate, significant TCRB CDR3 shortening appeared in type 1 diabetes across four CD4+ subsets. VDJ junctions from type 1 diabetes patients carried fewer insertions and larger deletions.

The chain links TRBV18 to TRBJ2-7, with D possibly TRBD1 on 6 matching bases. This TCR was sampled from a woman between 18 and 29 years old with type 1 diabetes. Sequencing was performed on Tregs from blood. This chain's CDR3 is CASSPSDSHSYEQYF. The CDR3 nucleotides read TGTGCCAGCTCACCATCGGACAGTCACTCCTACGAGCAGTACTTC. Full variable domain (outside the CDR3, taken from reference TRBV18 and TRBJ2-7): NAGVMQNPRHLVRRRGQEARLRCSPMKGHSHVYWYRQLPEEGLKFMVYLQKENIIDESGMPKERFSAEFPKEGPSILRIQQVVRGDSAAYFCASSPSDSHSYEQYFGPGTRLTVT.